The 10 T cell receptor beta chains given below trace back to one sample, sequenced in a study of shared clonotypes between healthy human individuals. Profiling relied on immunoSEQ multiplex PCR, and the TCRdb table lists in-frame clones only, not all of them. This sample has around 690,000 clones, with less than 95% found just once. The sample taken for sequencing was memory CD8+ T cells from PBMCs. Subset given: CD45RO+ cells pooled with CCR7-negative TemRA cells. The receptors originated from a man aged 18-30 years in good health. Some clones in this sample may be carry-over from other donors' samples.

In DNA, the CDR3 is TGTGCCAGCAGCTTAGTTGGCGGGAGTGTACCCTACGAGCAGTACTTC. Residues: CASSLVGGSVPYEQYF. The rearrangement links TRBV11-2 to TRBJ2-7; 7 nucleotides agree with TRBD2. The CDR3 loop spans 16 amino acids. Germline V lookup: CDR1 SGHAT, CDR2 FQNNGV. V shed 1 base, J shed 2 bases, and the junction held 8 bases outside the gene matches.

The rearrangement joins TRBV9 to TRBJ1-5; no definite D call. The CDR3 consists of 15 residues. Trimming took off 4 bases at V and 3 bases at J, with 14 bases between the two ends. Germline loops: CDR1 SGDLS, CDR2 YYNGEE. CDR3 region: CASSPEGGDNQPQHF. The CDR3 region has the DNA TGTGCCAGCAGCCCCGAGGGTGGGGACAATCAGCCCCAGCATTTT.

This clone was detected many times. The genes are TRBV6-6 and TRBJ1-4, with no clear D. The CDR3 extends over 16 amino acids. Germline values: CDR1 MNHNY, CDR2 SVGAGI (reference sequence). V dropped 3 bases and J dropped 0 bases, with 11 bases sitting between them. CDR3 residues: CASSYPRETTNEKLFF. CDR3 coding DNA: TGTGCCAGCAGTTATCCCCGGGAGACAACTAATGAAAAACTGTTTTTT.

J is TRBJ1-2 and V is TRBV11-2, with D possibly TRBD1 on 6 matching bases. V was shortened by 3 bases and J by 4 bases, with 15 bases between the two germline ends. The CDR3 length is 15 residues. Germline CDR1 reads SGHAT; CDR2 reads FQNNGV. DNA of the CDR3: TGTGCCAGCAGCTTGGGTGCCGGGACACCCTATGGCTACACCTTC. Translating it yields CASSLGAGTPYGYTF. The whole variable domain, remainder taken from reference TRBV11-2 and TRBJ1-2, is EAGVAQSPRYKIIEKRQSVAFWCNPISGHATLYWYQQILGQGPKLLIQFQNNGVVDDSQLPKDRFSAERLKGVDSTLKIQPAKLEDSAVYLCASSLGAGTPYGYTFGSGTRLTVV.

This chain connects TRBV27 to TRBJ2-7; D is ambiguous. The CDR3 sequence is 12 residues long. CDR1 MNHEY and CDR2 SMNVEV come from the germline V gene (reference sequence). V was trimmed by 5 bases and J by 12 bases, leaving 17 bases between them. CDR3 DNA: TGTGCCAGCAGTCCCCGGATGGGGTCTTGGTACTTC. Translating it yields CASSPRMGSWYF.

The chain uses TRBV11-2 and TRBJ2-7; D is undetermined. The V and J ends lost 1 base and 7 bases respectively, with 5 bases between them. Germline-derived CDR1 and CDR2 are SGHAT and FQNNGV. The CDR3 contains 11 residues. The CDR3 DNA follows: TGTGCCAGCAGCTTAGGTCAGGAGCAGTACTTC. Protein sequence: CASSLGQEQYF.

The chain uses TRBV25-1 and TRBJ1-2; no clear D. The CDR3 totals 11 residues. Trimming took off 4 bases at V and 7 bases at J, with 7 bases between the two ends. The germline gives CDR1 MGHDK, CDR2 SYGVNS. Here the CDR3 reads CASSGPGGYTF. CDR3 coding DNA: TGTGCCAGCAGTGGACCCGGTGGCTACACCTTC.

A single count supports this clone. The CDR3 here is CASSDGAEQFF. The CDR3 DNA sequence: TGTGCCAGCAGTGACGGGGCTGAGCAGTTCTTC. V gene TRBV6-4 combines with J gene TRBJ2-1; TRBD1 might be the D (5 bases). Germline CDR1 MRHNA, CDR2 SNTAGT. The CDR3 is made up of 11 amino acids. V lost 2 bases, J lost 9 bases, and 5 bases lay in between.

The rearrangement uses TRBV14 and TRBJ2-7, with D perhaps TRBD1 (5 bases). Germline loops: CDR1 SGHDN, CDR2 FVKESK. The CDR3 runs 12 residues. V was trimmed by 3 bases and J by 6 bases, leaving 9 bases between them. In DNA, the CDR3 is TGTGCCAGCAGCCATGGGGCGTTCGAGCAGTACTTC. Residues: CASSHGAFEQYF.

The chain uses TRBV7-9 and TRBJ2-7; TRBD1 matches at 9 bases. The ends lost 5 bases at V and 4 bases at J; junction bases unmatched: 6. The CDR3 is 14 amino acids. CDR1 is SEHNR, CDR2 FQNEAQ, per germline (reference sequence). The CDR3 sequence: CASSPPGQGYEQYF. Written as DNA, the CDR3 is TGTGCCAGCAGCCCCCCGGGACAGGGTTACGAGCAGTACTTC.